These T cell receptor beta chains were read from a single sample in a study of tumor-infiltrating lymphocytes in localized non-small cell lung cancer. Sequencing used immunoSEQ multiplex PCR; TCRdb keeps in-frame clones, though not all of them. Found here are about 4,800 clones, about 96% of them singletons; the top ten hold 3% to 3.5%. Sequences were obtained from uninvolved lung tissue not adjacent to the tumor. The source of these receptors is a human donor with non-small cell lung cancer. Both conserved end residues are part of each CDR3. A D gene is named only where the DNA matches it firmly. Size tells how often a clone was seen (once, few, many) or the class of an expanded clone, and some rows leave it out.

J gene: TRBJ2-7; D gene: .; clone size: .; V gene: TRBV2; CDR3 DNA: TGTGCCCGCTCCACCCGACTGACCGCCGAGCAGTACTTC; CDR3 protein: CARSTRLTAEQYF
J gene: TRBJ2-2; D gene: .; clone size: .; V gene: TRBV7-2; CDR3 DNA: TGTGCCAGCAGCTTCCGACAGGATCTTTACACCGGGGAGCTGTTTTTT; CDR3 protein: CASSFRQDLYTGELFF
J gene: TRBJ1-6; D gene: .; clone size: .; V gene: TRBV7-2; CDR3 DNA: TGTGCCAGCAGCCTATCGTCGGGGAATTCACCCCTCCACTTT; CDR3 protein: CASSLSSGNSPLHF
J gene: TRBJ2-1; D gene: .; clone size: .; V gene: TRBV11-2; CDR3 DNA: TGTGCCAGCAGCCCCCGGGAGCGCCTTTACAATGAGCAGTTCTTC; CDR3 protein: CASSPRERLYNEQFF
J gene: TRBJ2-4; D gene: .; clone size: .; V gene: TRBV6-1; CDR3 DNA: TGTGCCAGCAGTGAATTAAGCCTGAACATTCAGTACTTC; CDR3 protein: CASSELSLNIQYF
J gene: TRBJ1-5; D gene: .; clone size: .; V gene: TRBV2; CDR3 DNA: TGTGCCAGCAGCGAAGCCGCGAGTCTGTTAGGAGGCAATCAGCCCCAGCATTTT; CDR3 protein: CASSEAASLLGGNQPQHF
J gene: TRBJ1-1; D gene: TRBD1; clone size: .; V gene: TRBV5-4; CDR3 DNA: TGTGCCAGCAGCTCGGGACAGCTAAACACTGAAGCTTTCTTT; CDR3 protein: CASSSGQLNTEAFF
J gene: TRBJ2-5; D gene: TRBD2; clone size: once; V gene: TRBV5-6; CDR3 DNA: TGTGCCAGCAGCTCGACTAGCGAGAAAGAGACCCAGTACTTC; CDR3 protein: CASSSTSEKETQYF
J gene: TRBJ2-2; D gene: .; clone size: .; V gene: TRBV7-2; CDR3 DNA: TGTGCCAGCAGCTTTGCGGGGACCGGGGAGCTGTTTTTT; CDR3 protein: CASSFAGTGELFF
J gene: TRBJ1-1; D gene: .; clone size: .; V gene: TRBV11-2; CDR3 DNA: TGTGCCAGCAGCTTAAACCAGGGTGGTGAAGCTTTCTTT; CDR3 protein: CASSLNQGGEAFF
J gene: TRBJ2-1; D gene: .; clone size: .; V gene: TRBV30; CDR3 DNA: TGTGCCTGGAGTCGGAAGAGGAGCTCCTACAATGAGCAGTTCTTC; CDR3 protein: CAWSRKRSSYNEQFF
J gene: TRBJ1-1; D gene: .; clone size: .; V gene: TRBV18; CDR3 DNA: TGTGCCAGCTCACCACCATCACAGGCCGCTGAAGCTTTCTTT; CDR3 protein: CASSPPSQAAEAFF
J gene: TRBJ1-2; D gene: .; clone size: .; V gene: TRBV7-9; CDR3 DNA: TGTGCCAGCAGCTTAGAGGGGGGCTACACCTTC; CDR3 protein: CASSLEGGYTF
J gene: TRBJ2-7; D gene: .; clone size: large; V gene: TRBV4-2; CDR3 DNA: TGTGCCAGCAGCCAGGCCGGGTATGCCTACGAGCAGTACTTC; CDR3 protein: CASSQAGYAYEQYF
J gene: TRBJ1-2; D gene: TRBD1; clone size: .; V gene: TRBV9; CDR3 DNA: TGTGCCAGCAGCGTAGAGGTGGGGACAGGGGCAAACTATGGCTACACCTTC; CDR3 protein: CASSVEVGTGANYGYTF
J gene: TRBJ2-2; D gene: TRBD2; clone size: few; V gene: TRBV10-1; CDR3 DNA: TGCGCCAGCAGTGAGGGGTCAATAGCGGGAGTGGCCGGGGAGCTGTTTTTT; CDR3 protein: CASSEGSIAGVAGELFF
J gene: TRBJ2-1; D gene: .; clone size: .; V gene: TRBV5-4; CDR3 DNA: TGTGCCAGCAGCTCGGCGGGGGCTAAGTCCTACAATGAGCAGTTCTTC; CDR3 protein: CASSSAGAKSYNEQFF
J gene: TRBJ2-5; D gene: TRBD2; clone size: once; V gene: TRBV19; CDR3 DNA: TGTGCCAGTAGTATACAGCTACTAGCGGAAGAGACCCAGTACTTC; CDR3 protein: CASSIQLLAEETQYF
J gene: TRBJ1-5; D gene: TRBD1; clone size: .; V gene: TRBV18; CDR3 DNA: TGTGCCAGCTCACTTAGGGACAGGGTGGATAGCAATCAGCCCCAGCATTTT; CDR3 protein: CASSLRDRVDSNQPQHF
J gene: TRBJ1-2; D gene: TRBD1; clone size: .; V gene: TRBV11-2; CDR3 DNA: TGTGCCAGCAGCTCGACAGGGAGGTATGGCTACACCTTC; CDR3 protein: CASSSTGRYGYTF
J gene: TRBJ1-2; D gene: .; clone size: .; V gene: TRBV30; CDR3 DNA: TGTGCCTGGAGTGTACGGGCAGCTTATGGCTACACCTTC; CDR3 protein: CAWSVRAAYGYTF
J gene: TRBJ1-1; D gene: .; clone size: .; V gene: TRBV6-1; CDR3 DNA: TGTGCCAGCAGTGAAGCGCTACCGAACACTGAAGCTTTCTTT; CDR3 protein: CASSEALPNTEAFF
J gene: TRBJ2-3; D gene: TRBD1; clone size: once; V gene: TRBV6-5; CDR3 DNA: TGTGCCAGCAGTCCCGGGACAGGGTACACAGATACGCAGTATTTT; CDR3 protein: CASSPGTGYTDTQYF
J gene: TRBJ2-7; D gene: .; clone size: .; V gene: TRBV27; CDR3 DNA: TGTGCCAGCAGTTTATCGATCGTAGGGGGTTCCTACGAGCAGTACTTC; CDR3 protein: CASSLSIVGGSYEQYF
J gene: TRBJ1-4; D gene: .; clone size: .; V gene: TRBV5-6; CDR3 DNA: TGTGCCAGCAGCTTGGGGGCAGGGTCCTTCACTGAAAAACTGTTTTTT; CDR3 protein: CASSLGAGSFTEKLFF
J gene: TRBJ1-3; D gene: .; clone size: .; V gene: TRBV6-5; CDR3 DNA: TGTGCCAGCAGTTACTCGAACCAGGGCCCTGGAAACACCATATATTTT; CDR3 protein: CASSYSNQGPGNTIYF